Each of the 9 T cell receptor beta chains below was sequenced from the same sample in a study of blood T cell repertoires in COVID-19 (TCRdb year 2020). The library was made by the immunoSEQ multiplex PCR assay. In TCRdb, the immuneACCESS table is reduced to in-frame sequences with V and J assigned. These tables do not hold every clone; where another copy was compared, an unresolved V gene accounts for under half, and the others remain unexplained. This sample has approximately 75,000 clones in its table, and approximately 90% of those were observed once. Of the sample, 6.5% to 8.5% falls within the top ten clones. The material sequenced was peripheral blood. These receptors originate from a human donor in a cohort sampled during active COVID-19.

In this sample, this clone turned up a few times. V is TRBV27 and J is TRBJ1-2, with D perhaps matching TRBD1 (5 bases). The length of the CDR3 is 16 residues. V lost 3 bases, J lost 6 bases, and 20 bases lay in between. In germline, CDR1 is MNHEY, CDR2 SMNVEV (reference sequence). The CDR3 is CASSFSASQGSDGYTF. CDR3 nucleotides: TGTGCCAGCAGTTTCTCCGCTTCTCAGGGATCTGATGGCTACACCTTC.

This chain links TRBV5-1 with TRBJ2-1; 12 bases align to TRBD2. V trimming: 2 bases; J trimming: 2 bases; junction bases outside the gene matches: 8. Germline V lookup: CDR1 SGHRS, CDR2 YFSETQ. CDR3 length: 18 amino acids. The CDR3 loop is CASSFHRLAGDTYNEQFF. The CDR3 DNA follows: TGCGCCAGCAGCTTCCACCGACTAGCGGGGGATACCTACAATGAGCAGTTCTTC.

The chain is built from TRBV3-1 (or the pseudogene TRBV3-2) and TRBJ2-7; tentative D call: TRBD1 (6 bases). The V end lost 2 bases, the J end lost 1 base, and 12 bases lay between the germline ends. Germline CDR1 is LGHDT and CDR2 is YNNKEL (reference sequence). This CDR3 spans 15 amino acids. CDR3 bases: TGTGCCAGCAGCCAACCACAGGGAAAATCCTACGAGCAGTACTTC. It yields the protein CASSQPQGKSYEQYF.

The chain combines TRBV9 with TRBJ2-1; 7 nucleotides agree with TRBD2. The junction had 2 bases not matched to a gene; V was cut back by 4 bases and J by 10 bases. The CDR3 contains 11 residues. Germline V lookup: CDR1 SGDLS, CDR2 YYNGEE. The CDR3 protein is CASSRRGEQFF. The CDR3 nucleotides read TGTGCCAGCAGCCGGCGGGGGGAGCAGTTCTTC.

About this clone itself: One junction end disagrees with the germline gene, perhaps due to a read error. CDR3 sequence reads: CASSLDRGPADTQYF. Written as DNA, the CDR3 is TGTGCTAGCAGCTTAGACAGGGGGCCAGCAGATACGCAGTATTTT. This chain connects TRBV7-7 to TRBJ2-3; 10 bases are a match to TRBD1. The germline V gene has CDR1 SSHAT and CDR2 FNYEAQ (reference sequence). CDR3 length: 15 residues.

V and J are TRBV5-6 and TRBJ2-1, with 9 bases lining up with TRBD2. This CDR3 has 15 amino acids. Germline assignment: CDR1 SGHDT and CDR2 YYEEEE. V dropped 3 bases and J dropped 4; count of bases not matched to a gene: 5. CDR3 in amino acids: CASSYAGGKYNEQFF. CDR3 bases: TGTGCCAGCAGCTACGCGGGGGGGAAATACAATGAGCAGTTCTTC.

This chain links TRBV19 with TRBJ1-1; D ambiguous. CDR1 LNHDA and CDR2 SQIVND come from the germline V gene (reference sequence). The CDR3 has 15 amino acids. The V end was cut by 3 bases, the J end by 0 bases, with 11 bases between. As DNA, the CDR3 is TGTGCCAGTAGTATCGTGATGGCATTGAACACTGAAGCTTTCTTT. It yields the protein CASSIVMALNTEAFF. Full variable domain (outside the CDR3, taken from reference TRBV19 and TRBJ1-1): DGGITQSPKYLFRKEGQNVTLSCEQNLNHDAMYWYRQDPGQGLRLIYYSQIVNDFQKGDIAEGYSVSREKKESFPLTVTSAQKNPTAFYLCASSIVMALNTEAFFGQGTRLTVV.

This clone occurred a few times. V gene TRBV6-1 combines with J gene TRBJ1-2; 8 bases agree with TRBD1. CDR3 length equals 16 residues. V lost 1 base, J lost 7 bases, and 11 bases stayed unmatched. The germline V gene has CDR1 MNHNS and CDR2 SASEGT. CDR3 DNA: TGTGCCAGCAGTGAAGTCGGACAGGGAGAACTTCGTGGCTACACCTTC. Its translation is CASSEVGQGELRGYTF.

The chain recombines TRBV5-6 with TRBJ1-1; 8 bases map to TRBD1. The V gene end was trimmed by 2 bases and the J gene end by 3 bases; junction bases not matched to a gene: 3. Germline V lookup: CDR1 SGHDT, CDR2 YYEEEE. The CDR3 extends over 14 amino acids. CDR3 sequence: CASSFTGGDTEAFF. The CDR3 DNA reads TGTGCCAGCAGCTTCACAGGGGGAGACACTGAAGCTTTCTTT.